A selection of T cell receptor beta chains follows, all from one sample in a study of cytomegalovirus exposure and HLA in healthy donors. Sequenced by immunoSEQ multiplex PCR; TCRdb stores in-frame clones only, minus some. Among around 120,000 clones listed, more than 75% were seen once. Sequences were obtained from PBMCs. The receptors derive from a man younger than 35 in good health and CMV-seronegative. CDR3s include the opening cysteine and the closing phenylalanine or tryptophan. The D gene is left open where the match is weak. Only part of the rows carry a size: once, few, many, or a class if the clone is expanded.

j_call: TRBJ1-4
d_call: TRBD1
v_call: TRBV7-2
clone_size: -
cdr3_nt: TGTGCCAGCAGCTTAGCAGGACAGGGAGGGGAAAAACTGTTTTTT
cdr3_aa: CASSLAGQGGEKLFF

j_call: TRBJ2-7
d_call: TRBD1
v_call: TRBV6-5
clone_size: once
cdr3_nt: TGTGCCAGCATGCTCGGACAGGGTGACGAGCAGTACTTC
cdr3_aa: CASMLGQGDEQYF

j_call: TRBJ1-4
d_call: -
v_call: TRBV30
clone_size: -
cdr3_nt: TGTGCCTGGACCAGTATTGGGAGTCTCAATGAAAAACTGTTTTTT
cdr3_aa: CAWTSIGSLNEKLFF

j_call: TRBJ1-5
d_call: -
v_call: TRBV6-6
clone_size: -
cdr3_nt: TGTGCCAGCAGATCAGGAAACGTGTGGGCAGGTCAGCCCCAGCATTTT
cdr3_aa: CASRSGNVWAGQPQHF

j_call: TRBJ1-5
d_call: TRBD1
v_call: TRBV30
clone_size: -
cdr3_nt: TGTGCCTGGAGCCCGGGACAGGGGAATCAGCCCCAGCATTTT
cdr3_aa: CAWSPGQGNQPQHF

j_call: TRBJ1-1
d_call: TRBD1
v_call: TRBV5-1
clone_size: -
cdr3_nt: TGCGCCAGCAGCCTGGACAGGGTCACTGAAGCTTTCTTT
cdr3_aa: CASSLDRVTEAFF

j_call: TRBJ1-4
d_call: -
v_call: TRBV6-5
clone_size: few
cdr3_nt: TGTGCCAGCAGTTATGGGGGGTTGGGTGAAAAACTGTTTTTT
cdr3_aa: CASSYGGLGEKLFF

j_call: TRBJ1-1
d_call: -
v_call: TRBV10-3
clone_size: -
cdr3_nt: TGTGCCATCAGTGAGTTTACAGGGATGAACACTGAAGCTTTCTTT
cdr3_aa: CAISEFTGMNTEAFF

j_call: TRBJ1-1
d_call: -
v_call: TRBV30
clone_size: -
cdr3_nt: TGTGCCTGGAGTCCGGCAGGGCGGAGCACTGAAGCTTTCTTT
cdr3_aa: CAWSPAGRSTEAFF

j_call: TRBJ2-3
d_call: TRBD2
v_call: TRBV5-8
clone_size: -
cdr3_nt: TGTGCCAGCAGCTTGCTAGCGGGGCCCAGCACAGATACGCAGTATTTT
cdr3_aa: CASSLLAGPSTDTQYF